A selection of T cell receptor beta chains follows, all from one sample in a study of OX40 agonist ivuxolimab in advanced cancers. Profiled with immunoSEQ multiplex PCR; TCRdb holds only in-frame clones, not every one. The table shows roughly 46,000 clones, with about nine tenths occurring only once. The sample in question was CD4+ or CD8+ T cells sorted from blood, obtained in a trial of the OX40 agonist ivuxolimab. Source of these receptors: an adult with an advanced solid tumor such as melanoma, head and neck, liver or kidney cancer. CDR3s leave out the opening cysteine and the closing phenylalanine or tryptophan. A clone size is listed for some rows: how often the clone was seen (once, few, many), or a class if it is expanded.

-	TRBV5-1	TRBJ2-7	ASSLEQGPISYEQY
-	TRBV19	TRBJ2-2	ASSIRPSGNTGELF
-	TRBV1	TRBJ2-5	TSSQDLGRPIEETQY
-	TRBV7-9	TRBJ2-3	ASSLPGQGFGDTQY
once	TRBV15	TRBJ2-3	ATSRDQGLPSTDTQY
-	TRBV4-1	TRBJ2-7	ASSPGLAGGQWTYEQY
-	TRBV10-3	TRBJ2-3	AIFGGFSTDTQY
-	TRBV2	TRBJ1-4	ASSRSVNEKLF
few	TRBV7-2	TRBJ2-7	ASSLTGLYEQY
-	TRBV5-1	TRBJ2-7	ASSHGTSGSSKQY
-	TRBV4-2	TRBJ2-2	ASSRLAGGPGTGELF
-	TRBV14	TRBJ1-2	ASSQVSGFYGYT
-	TRBV7-9	TRBJ1-1	ASSRSENTEAF
-	TRBV11-2	TRBJ2-2	ASSLVRTATGELF
once	TRBV9	TRBJ2-7	ASSVASGTYEQY
-	TRBV27	TRBJ2-5	ASSLSPLVAGQETQY
-	TRBV18	TRBJ2-1	ASSLMNEQF
-	TRBV11-2	TRBJ2-1	ASSLLTDRGQQF
-	TRBV5-1	TRBJ2-3	ASSLPSYTDTQY
-	TRBV7-7	TRBJ2-5	ASSLDRQGLETQY
-	TRBV19	TRBJ2-7	ASSIAGGQGVPYEQY
-	TRBV2	TRBJ2-1	ASRISGTTYNEQF
-	TRBV29-1	TRBJ2-7	SVEGTSGGYEQY
once	TRBV10-3	TRBJ2-7	AISPGTVPYEQY
-	TRBV2	TRBJ1-2	ASSEKGGYGYT
-	TRBV7-6	TRBJ2-1	ASSLTGGPLNEQF
-	TRBV4-2	TRBJ2-2	ASSQDSSGSLTGELF
few	TRBV7-9	TRBJ1-2	ASSLGSTAEGGGYT
-	TRBV5-1	TRBJ2-7	ASSLTGGFYEQY
-	TRBV28	TRBJ1-5	ASTPTGHSNQPQH
-	TRBV5-4	TRBJ2-1	ASSDGLLYNEQF
few	TRBV19	TRBJ1-3	ASRQGQITGNTIY
-	TRBV6-5	TRBJ2-7	ASSYSKGAHEQY
once	TRBV9	TRBJ1-2	ASSVEPDRYLGYGYT
-	TRBV4-1	TRBJ2-2	ASSRRSGELF
-	TRBV18	TRBJ1-2	ASSPLSLTDPNYGYT
once	TRBV6-5	TRBJ1-1	ASSVFGTEAF
-	TRBV4-2	TRBJ1-2	ASSPSREVVYGYT
-	TRBV5-4	TRBJ2-2	ASSKGLAGTNTGELF
-	TRBV28	TRBJ1-2	ASSSPGRDYGYT
-	TRBV19	TRBJ1-4	ASVAHGGPPNEKLF
-	TRBV7-3	TRBJ2-3	ASSSTSGRAFDTQY